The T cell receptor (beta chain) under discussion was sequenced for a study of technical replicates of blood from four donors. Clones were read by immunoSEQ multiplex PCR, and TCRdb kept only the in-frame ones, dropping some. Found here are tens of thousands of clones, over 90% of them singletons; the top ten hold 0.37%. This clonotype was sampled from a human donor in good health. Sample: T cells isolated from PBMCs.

CDR3 bases: TGTGCCAGTAGCCGAGAACTAGCGGGAGTAGGGGAGCAGTACTTC. This gives the protein CASSRELAGVGEQYF. V and J are TRBV19 and TRBJ2-7; 11 nucleotides align to TRBD2. Germline CDR1 and CDR2: LNHDA and SQIVND (reference sequence). The CDR3 covers 15 residues. V trimming: 6 bases; J trimming: 7 bases; junction bases outside the gene matches: 11.